This TCR beta chain was sequenced in a study of T cells in Graves' hyperthyroidism and ophthalmopathy. Findings and caveats of the study: Most expanded thyroid clonotypes above 0.001 also appeared in blood.

This CDR3 contains 14 residues. The junction had 8 bases not matched to a gene; V was cut back by 5 bases and J by 5 bases. Germline loops: CDR1 MNHNS, CDR2 SASEGT. Amplification of TCR beta CDR3 regions used RNA as the template. The HTBI set primed first-round TCR CDR3 RT-PCR. In TCRdb, the multiplex PCR reads were re-called with MiXCR into one record per CDR3 protein. This table holds roughly 280,000 distinct CDR3 sequences, approximately 15% found once. There are many counts of this clonotype. Its cognate antigen is unknown. The sequencing sample was made of blood. This sequence was found in a woman aged 55-70 years with Graves' ophthalmopathy. The V gene is TRBV6-1, the J gene TRBJ2-5; 7 bases are shared with TRBD1. The CDR3 protein is CASSWTGEGETQYF. The CDR3 nucleotides read TGTGCCAGCAGTTGGACAGGAGAGGGGGAGACCCAGTACTTC.